The source of this TCR beta chain is a study of T cells after yellow fever vaccination. Whole-study context: SMART-Seq v4 Ultra Low Input prepared the low-cell-number fractions. General study results and limits: From the bulk population, abundant clonotypes could contaminate and appear within FACS-sorted repertoires. A minor fraction of clonotypes spanned both CD4 and CD8 compartments.

The J segment lost 5 bases and the V segment lost 10 bases, leaving 10 bases of the junction unmatched. CDR1 and CDR2 (germline): SEHNR, FQNEAQ (reference sequence). The CDR3 is 13 residues long. In making TCR cDNA, 5'RACE template switching added a universal primer site and UMIs to it. TCRdb redid the calling of the 5' RACE reads with MiXCR, one entry per CDR3 protein. Of approximately 450,000 distinct CDR3 sequences in the sample, around 19% were seen once. Remarks on this clonotype: Its antigen is unidentified.

This TCR came from a man aged 18 to 29 who received the YFV17D yellow fever vaccine. The chain is built from TRBV7-9 and TRBJ2-7, with TRBD1 matching over 8 bases. The specimen was PBMCs, collected before the yellow fever booster vaccination. CDR3 bases: TGTGCCATCGGGACGACAGGGGCGAACGAGCAGTACGTC. Amino acid sequence: CAIGTTGANEQYV.